This T cell receptor (beta chain) was sequenced for a study of a mutant IDH1 vaccine in newly diagnosed glioma. Across the study: Of treated patients, around 60% were men and 37.5% women, averaging around 42 years. Most patients had received both radiotherapy and temozolomide, the prior options being radiotherapy, temozolomide, or both.

Assay used: immunoSEQ multiplex PCR; TCRdb lists only in-frame clones, some missing. The sample records about 59,000 clones, around 90% being singletons. The time point was: baseline, week 1 (first vaccination visit). As to treatment: pre-vaccination baseline after standard-of-care therapy. General study findings and limits: Immune responses induced by vaccination arose in approximately 93% of the patients. Pseudoprogression apparently lacked any relation to changes in top peripheral T cell clonotypes.

Germline values: CDR1 SNHLY, CDR2 FYNNEI. The germline V and J ends were trimmed by 3 bases and 4 bases, with 7 bases remaining between them. There are 13 residues in the CDR3. A note on this clone: The target antigen is unknown.

The chain carries TRBV2 and TRBJ1-5; D call uncertain. The TCR comes from a man aged 50-59 years with glioma. This specimen consisted of PBMCs, obtained from a glioma patient treated with radiotherapy, temozolomide or both. CDR3 in amino acids: CASSDWDNQPQHF. Written as DNA, the CDR3 is TGTGCCAGCAGTGACTGGGATAATCAGCCCCAGCATTTT. The full variable domain, in which reference TRBV2 and TRBJ1-5 provide the parts outside the CDR3, is EPEVTQTPSHQVTQMGQEVILRCVPISNHLYFYWYRQILGQKVEFLVSFYNNEISEKSEIFDDQFSVERPDGSNFTLKIRSTKLEDSAMYFCASSDWDNQPQHFGDGTRLSIL.